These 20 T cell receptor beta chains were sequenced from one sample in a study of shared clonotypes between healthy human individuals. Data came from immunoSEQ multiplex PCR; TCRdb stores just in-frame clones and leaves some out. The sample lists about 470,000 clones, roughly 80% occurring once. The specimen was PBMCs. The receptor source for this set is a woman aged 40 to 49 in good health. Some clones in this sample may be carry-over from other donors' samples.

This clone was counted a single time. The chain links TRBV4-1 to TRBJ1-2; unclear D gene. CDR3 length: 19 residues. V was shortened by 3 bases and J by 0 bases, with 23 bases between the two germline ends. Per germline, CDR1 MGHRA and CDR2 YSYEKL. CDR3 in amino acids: CASSHVISLPEKTNYGYTF. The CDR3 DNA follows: TGCGCCAGCAGCCACGTAATATCTTTGCCAGAAAAAACTAACTATGGCTACACCTTC.

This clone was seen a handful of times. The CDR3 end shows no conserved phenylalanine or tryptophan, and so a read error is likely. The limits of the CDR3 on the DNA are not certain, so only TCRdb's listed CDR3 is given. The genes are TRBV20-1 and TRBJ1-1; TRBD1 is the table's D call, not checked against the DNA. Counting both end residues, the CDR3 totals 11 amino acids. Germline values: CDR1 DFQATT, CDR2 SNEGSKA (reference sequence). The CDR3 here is CSATQDRDFYL.

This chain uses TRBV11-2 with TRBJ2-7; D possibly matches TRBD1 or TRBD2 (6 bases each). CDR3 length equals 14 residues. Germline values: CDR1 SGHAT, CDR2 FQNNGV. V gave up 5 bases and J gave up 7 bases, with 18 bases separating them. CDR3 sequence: CASSLGTGAEEQYF. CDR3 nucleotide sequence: TGTGCCAGCAGCCTCGGGACGGGGGCTGAGGAGCAGTACTTC.

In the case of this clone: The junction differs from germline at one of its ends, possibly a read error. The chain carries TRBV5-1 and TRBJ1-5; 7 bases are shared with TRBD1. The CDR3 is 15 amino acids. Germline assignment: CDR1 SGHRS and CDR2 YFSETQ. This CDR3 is CASSLEGARGQLQHF. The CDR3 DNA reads TGCGCCAGCAGCTTGGAGGGGGCCCGTGGTCAGCTCCAGCATTTT.

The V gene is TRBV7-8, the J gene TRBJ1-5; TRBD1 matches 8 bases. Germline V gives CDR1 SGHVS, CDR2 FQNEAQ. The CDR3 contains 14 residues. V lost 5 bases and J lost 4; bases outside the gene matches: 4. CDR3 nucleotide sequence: TGTGCCAGCAGCACTGACAGGGGTAATCAGCCCCAGCATTTT. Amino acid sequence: CASSTDRGNQPQHF.

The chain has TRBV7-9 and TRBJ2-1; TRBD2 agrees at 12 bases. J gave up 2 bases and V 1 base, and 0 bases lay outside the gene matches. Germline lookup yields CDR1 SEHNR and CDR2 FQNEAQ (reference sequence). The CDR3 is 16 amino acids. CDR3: CASSLGLAGAYNEQFF. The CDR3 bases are TGTGCCAGCAGCTTAGGACTAGCGGGAGCCTACAATGAGCAGTTCTTC.

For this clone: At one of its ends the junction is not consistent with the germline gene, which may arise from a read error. The CDR3 DNA sequence: TGTGCCAGCAGTTTAGGGGCAGGGGGAAACACTGAAGCTTTCTTT. Amino acids: CASSLGAGGNTEAFF. The V call is TRBV7-6, the J call TRBJ1-1, with TRBD1 matching over 7 bases. The CDR3 loop spans 15 amino acids. In germline, CDR1 is SGHVS, CDR2 FNYEAQ.

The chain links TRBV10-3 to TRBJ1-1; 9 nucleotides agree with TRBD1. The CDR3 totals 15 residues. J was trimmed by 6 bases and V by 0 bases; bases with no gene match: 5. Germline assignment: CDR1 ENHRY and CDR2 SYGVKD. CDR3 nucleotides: TGTGCCATCAGTGAGTCAGGACAGGGGATGGCTGAAGCTTTCTTT. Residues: CAISESGQGMAEAFF.

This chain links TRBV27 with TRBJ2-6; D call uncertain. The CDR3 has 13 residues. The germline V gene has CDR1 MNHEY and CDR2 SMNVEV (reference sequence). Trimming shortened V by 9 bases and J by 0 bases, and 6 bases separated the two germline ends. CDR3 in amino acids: CASWGSGANVLTF. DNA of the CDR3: TGTGCCAGTTGGGGCTCTGGGGCCAACGTCCTGACTTTC.

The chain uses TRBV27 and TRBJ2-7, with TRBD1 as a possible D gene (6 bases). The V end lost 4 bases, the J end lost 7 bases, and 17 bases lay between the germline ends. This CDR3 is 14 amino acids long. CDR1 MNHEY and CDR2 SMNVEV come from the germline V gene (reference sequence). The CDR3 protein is CASSYRDGSEEQYF. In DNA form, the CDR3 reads TGTGCCAGCAGTTACAGGGACGGCTCGGAAGAGCAGTACTTC.

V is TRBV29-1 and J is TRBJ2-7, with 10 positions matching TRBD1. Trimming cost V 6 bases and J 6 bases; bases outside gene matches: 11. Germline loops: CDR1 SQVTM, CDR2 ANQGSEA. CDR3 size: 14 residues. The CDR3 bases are TGCAGCGTGGGCCGGACAGGGGGTTTCAGCGAGCAGTACTTC. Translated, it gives CSVGRTGGFSEQYF.

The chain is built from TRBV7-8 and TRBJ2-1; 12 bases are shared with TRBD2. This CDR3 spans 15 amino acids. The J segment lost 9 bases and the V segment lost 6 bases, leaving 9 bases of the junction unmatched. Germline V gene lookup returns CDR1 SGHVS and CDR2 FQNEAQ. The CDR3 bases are TGTGCCAGCAGAAATCTAGCGGGAGGGCCGGGTGAGCAGTTCTTC. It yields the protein CASRNLAGGPGEQFF.

The CDR3: CASSESFAGGPYEQYF. CDR3 sequence (DNA): TGCGCCAGCAGTGAGTCGTTTGCGGGAGGGCCCTACGAGCAGTACTTC. V usage is TRBV10-2 and J usage is TRBJ2-7; 9 bases fit TRBD2. CDR1 and CDR2 (germline): WSHSY, SAAADI. V shed 0 bases, J shed 2 bases, and the junction held 5 bases outside the gene matches. The CDR3 sequence is 16 residues long.

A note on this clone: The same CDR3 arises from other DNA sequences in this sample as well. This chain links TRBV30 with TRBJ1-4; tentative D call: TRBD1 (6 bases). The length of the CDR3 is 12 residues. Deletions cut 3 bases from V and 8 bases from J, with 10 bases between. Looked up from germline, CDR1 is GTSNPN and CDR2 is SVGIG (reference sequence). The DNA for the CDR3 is TGTGCCTGGAGCGTCCAGGGGGAAAAACTGTTTTTT. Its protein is CAWSVQGEKLFF.

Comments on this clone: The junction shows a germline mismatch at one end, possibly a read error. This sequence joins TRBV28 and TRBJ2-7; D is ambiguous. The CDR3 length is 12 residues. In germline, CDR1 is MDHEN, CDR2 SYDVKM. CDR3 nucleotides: TGTGCCAGCAGTTCAAAGGCTCCTAAATGTATCTTC. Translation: CASSSKAPKCIF.

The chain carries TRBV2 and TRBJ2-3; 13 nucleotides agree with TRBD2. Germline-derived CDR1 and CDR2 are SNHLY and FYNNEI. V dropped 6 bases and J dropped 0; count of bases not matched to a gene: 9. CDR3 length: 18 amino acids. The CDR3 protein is CASSATSGRASSTDTQYF. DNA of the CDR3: TGTGCCAGCAGCGCAACTAGCGGGAGGGCCTCGAGCACAGATACGCAGTATTTT.

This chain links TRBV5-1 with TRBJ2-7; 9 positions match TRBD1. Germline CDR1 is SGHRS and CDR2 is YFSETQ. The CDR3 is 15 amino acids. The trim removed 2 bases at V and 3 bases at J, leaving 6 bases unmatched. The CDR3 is CASSFSQGAVYEQYF. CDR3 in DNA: TGCGCCAGCAGCTTTTCACAGGGGGCGGTCTACGAGCAGTACTTC.

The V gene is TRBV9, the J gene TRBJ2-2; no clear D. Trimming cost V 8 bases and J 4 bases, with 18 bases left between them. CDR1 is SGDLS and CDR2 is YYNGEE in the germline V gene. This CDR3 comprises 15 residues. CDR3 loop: CASTLTTGATGELFF. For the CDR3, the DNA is TGTGCCAGTACCCTAACTACTGGCGCCACCGGGGAGCTGTTTTTT.

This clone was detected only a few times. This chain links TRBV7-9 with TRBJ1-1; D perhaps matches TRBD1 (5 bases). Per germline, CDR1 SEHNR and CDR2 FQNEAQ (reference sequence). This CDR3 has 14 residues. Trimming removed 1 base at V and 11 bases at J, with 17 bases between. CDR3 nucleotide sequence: TGTGCCAGCAGCTTAGGGGCCTCGCAGGGTCAGGCTTTCTTT. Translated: CASSLGASQGQAFF.

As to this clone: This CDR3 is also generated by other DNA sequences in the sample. CDR3 loop: CASSPGTNYNEQFF. CDR3 DNA sequence: TGTGCCAGTAGCCCCGGGACCAACTACAATGAGCAGTTCTTC. This chain connects TRBV19 to TRBJ2-1; D possibly uses TRBD1 or TRBD2 (5 bases each). This CDR3 spans 14 amino acids. Germline values: CDR1 LNHDA, CDR2 SQIVND (reference sequence). The V end was cut by 6 bases, the J end by 3 bases, with 12 bases between.